The source of this T cell receptor (beta chain) is a study of blood T cell repertoires in COVID-19. Methods used by the authors: Nucleated cell number was recorded as an estimate derived from reference gene primer amplification. Produced via immunoSEQ multiplex PCR; TCRdb's table is partial and in-frame only. That table gives V, J and clone size, and the DNA gave D and trimming. This table holds about 98,000 clones, roughly 87% found once. The receptor was isolated from a man aged 80 or over with acute or convalescent COVID-19. The sequencing sample was made of peripheral blood.

The chain's CDR3 is CASTPAGGSYEQYF. The CDR3 region has the DNA TGTGCCAGCACCCCGGCGGGGGGCTCCTACGAGCAGTACTTC. V usage is TRBV6-2 or TRBV6-3 and J usage is TRBJ2-7; 8 positions match TRBD2. V lost 7 bases and J lost 0; bases outside the gene matches: 5. Germline CDR1 is MNHEY and CDR2 is SVGEGT. CDR3 length: 14 residues.